The 5 T cell receptor beta chains below were found in one sample sequenced in a study of T-cell reconstitution after alpha-beta-depleted transplantation in children. Using unique molecular identifiers, the investigators prepared the TCRbeta library. One entry per CDR3 protein, called by TCRdb with MiXCR from the PCR reads. The sample comprises hundreds of thousands of distinct CDR3 sequences, 10% to 15% of which are singletons, and about 2.2% rests with the top ten. The sequencing here drew on PBMCs, mostly from graft donor cells, taken 360 days after TCRalphabeta/CD19-depleted stem cell transplant. These receptors originate from a male patient under 18 who had a stem cell transplant for acute myeloid leukemia, so the T cells may come from the graft donor.

This clonotype was seen just once. J is TRBJ2-7 and V is TRBV12-3 or TRBV12-4; 7 bases line up with TRBD1. This CDR3 has 15 residues. Germline trimming cut 3 bases from V and 0 bases from J; bases unmatched to any gene: 5. CDR3 DNA sequence: TGTGCCAGCAGTTTTAATACAGGGGCCTCCTACGAGCAGTACTTC. Protein product: CASSFNTGASYEQYF.

The rearrangement uses TRBV9 and TRBJ2-1, with 8 bases that match TRBD2. CDR1 SGDLS and CDR2 YYNGEE come from the germline V gene. The V segment lost 3 bases and the J segment 2 bases; nucleotides outside the gene matches: 1. The CDR3 length is 14 residues. For the CDR3, the DNA is TGTGCCAGCAGCGCGGGACTAGCCTACAATGAGCAGTTCTTC. Translation: CASSAGLAYNEQFF.

This clonotype has just a few counts. V gene TRBV7-2 combines with J gene TRBJ2-1, with 7 bases identical to TRBD2. This CDR3 comprises 15 residues. The ends lost 1 base at V and 7 bases at J; junction bases unmatched: 7. CDR1 and CDR2 from the germline V gene are SGHTA and FQGNSA. The chain's CDR3 is CASSLDGTTGNEQFF. In DNA, the CDR3 is TGTGCCAGCAGCTTAGACGGGACTACCGGAAATGAGCAGTTCTTC. Full variable domain (outside the CDR3, taken from reference TRBV7-2 and TRBJ2-1): GAGVSQSPSNKVTEKGKDVELRCDPISGHTALYWYRQSLGQGLEFLIYFQGNSAPDKSGLPSDRFSAERTGGSVSTLTIQRTQQEDSAVYLCASSLDGTTGNEQFFGPGTRLTVL.

This clonotype appeared a few times. The gene calls are TRBV20-1 and TRBJ2-5; TRBD2 aligns across 11 bases. Germline CDR1 is DFQATT and CDR2 is SNEGSKA (reference sequence). CDR3 length equals 16 residues. V gave up 5 bases and J gave up 0 bases; unmatched junction bases: 8. The CDR3: CSAARTSGLYQETQYF. The CDR3 nucleotides read TGCAGTGCTGCCCGGACTAGCGGGTTGTACCAAGAGACCCAGTACTTC.

The rearrangement links TRBV25-1 to TRBJ2-5; 8 nucleotides align to TRBD2. The V gene's germline CDR1 is MGHDK and CDR2 SYGVNS. The CDR3 covers 16 residues. J lost 2 bases, V lost 3 bases, and 8 bases had no gene match. The DNA of the CDR3 is TGTGCCAGCAGTGAGCGGAGCGGGAGAGGGCAAGAGACCCAGTACTTC. Translating it yields CASSERSGRGQETQYF.